Below, 18 T cell receptor beta chains from the same sample are listed, as sequenced in a study of shared clonotypes between healthy human individuals. TCRdb keeps only in-frame clones here, not all; method: immunoSEQ multiplex PCR. The sample consists of 2.5 million or so clones, around nine tenths of them appearing once. Sequencing was performed on naive CD4+ T cells sorted from blood. The subset here: CD45RA+ positively selected. All receptors derive from a man aged 18 to 29 in good health.

The chain joins TRBV5-1 to TRBJ1-2; D is unresolved. The germline V gene has CDR1 SGHRS and CDR2 YFSETQ. The V gene lost 1 base and the J gene lost 0 bases, with 10 bases spanning the gap. The CDR3 consists of 15 residues. In nucleotides, the CDR3 is TGCGCCAGCAGCTTGAATGGGATGGCTAACTATGGCTACACCTTC. This codes for CASSLNGMANYGYTF.

This rearrangement joins TRBV21-1 to TRBJ1-3. TRBV21-1 is described as a pseudogene. This CDR3 is 17 amino acids long. For the CDR3, the DNA is TGTGCCAGCAGCAAAAATACGGGCGCGAGCTCTGGAAACACCATATATTTT. Protein sequence: CASSKNTGASSGNTIYF.

This chain uses TRBV2 with TRBJ1-4; the D is unclear. Germline V gene sequence: CDR1 SNHLY, CDR2 FYNNEI. The CDR3 consists of 14 residues. Trimming left V 7 bases short and J 4 bases short, with 13 bases between. Here the CDR3 reads CASIRREVNEKLFF. DNA for the CDR3: TGTGCCAGCATCAGACGGGAAGTTAATGAAAAACTGTTTTTT.

The rearrangement links TRBV5-1 to TRBJ2-5; the D is unclear. This CDR3 has 12 amino acids. Germline V gene data show CDR1 as SGHRS and CDR2 as YFSETQ. V was pared by 4 bases and J by 4 bases, with 8 bases between. CDR3 nucleotide sequence: TGCGCCAGCAGCCAAACTACAGAGACCCAGTACTTC. Residues: CASSQTTETQYF. The variable domain in full, completed from reference TRBV5-1 and TRBJ2-5, reads KAGVTQTPRYLIKTRGQQVTLSCSPISGHRSVSWYQQTPGQGLQFLFEYFSETQRNKGNFPGRFSGRQFSNSRSEMNVSTLELGDSALYLCASSQTTETQYFGPGTRLLVL.

The chain employs TRBV28 and TRBJ1-1, with 8 bases fitting TRBD1. Looked up from germline, CDR1 is MDHEN and CDR2 is SYDVKM. The ends lost 6 bases at V and 6 bases at J; junction bases unmatched: 6. The CDR3 has 13 residues. The CDR3 DNA sequence: TGTGCCAGCAGGACTGACAGGGGCCCTGAAGCTTTCTTT. Protein product: CASRTDRGPEAFF.

This clone showed up just a few times. V and J are TRBV7-3 and TRBJ1-6, with a weak D call TRBD1 (5 bases). Germline V gene sequence: CDR1 SGHTA, CDR2 FQGTGA. Trimming took off 5 bases at V and 9 bases at J, with 11 bases between the two ends. The CDR3 totals 13 residues. The CDR3 coding sequence is TGTGCCAGCAGCCGGGGGTTCGGTTCACCCCTCCACTTT. It codes for CASSRGFGSPLHF.

The gene calls are TRBV4-1 and TRBJ1-2; the D gene is possibly TRBD1 (5 bases). Deletions cut 0 bases from V and 3 bases from J, with 8 bases between. The CDR3 runs to 14 residues. CDR1 MGHRA and CDR2 YSYEKL come from the germline V gene. CDR3: CASSQDGGHYGYTF. CDR3 nucleotide sequence: TGCGCCAGCAGCCAAGATGGGGGACACTATGGCTACACCTTC.

The V gene is TRBV2, the J gene TRBJ2-5; D perhaps matches TRBD2 (5 bases). Germline loops: CDR1 SNHLY, CDR2 FYNNEI. Deletions cut 2 bases from V and 0 bases from J, with 16 bases between. The CDR3 contains 17 residues. Here the CDR3 reads CASSELPSGVYQETQYF. Written as DNA, the CDR3 is TGTGCCAGCAGTGAACTCCCAAGCGGAGTGTACCAAGAGACCCAGTACTTC. Supplemented by reference TRBV2 and TRBJ2-5, the full variable domain reads EPEVTQTPSHQVTQMGQEVILRCVPISNHLYFYWYRQILGQKVEFLVSFYNNEISEKSEIFDDQFSVERPDGSNFTLKIRSTKLEDSAMYFCASSELPSGVYQETQYFGPGTRLLVL.

The chain employs TRBV7-6 and TRBJ1-1, with 7 bases identical to TRBD1. The CDR3 runs to 16 residues. The V gene's germline CDR1 is SGHVS and CDR2 FNYEAQ. V shed 1 base, J shed 0 bases, and the junction held 5 bases outside the gene matches. The CDR3 spells CASSLDNRGLNTEAFF. In nucleotides, the CDR3 is TGTGCCAGCAGCTTAGACAACAGGGGCTTGAACACTGAAGCTTTCTTT.

This clone was observed once. CDR3 nucleotide sequence: TGCAGCGTTGAGGGCCCCGGACCCTCACTCGAGCAGTACTTC. It is translated as CSVEGPGPSLEQYF. The chain combines TRBV29-1 with TRBJ2-7; D is undetermined. The CDR3 is made up of 14 amino acids. In germline, CDR1 is SQVTM, CDR2 ANQGSEA. V was trimmed by 3 bases and J by 6 bases, leaving 18 bases between them.

The CDR3 protein is CASSVRGYQETQYF. The CDR3 nucleotides are TGTGCCAGCAGCGTAAGGGGTTACCAAGAGACCCAGTACTTC. The chain joins TRBV9 to TRBJ2-5; weak D call: TRBD1 (5 bases). Trimming took off 1 base at V and 0 bases at J, with 7 bases between the two ends. Germline V gene sequence: CDR1 SGDLS, CDR2 YYNGEE. The length of the CDR3 is 14 residues.

This clone has only one observation. J is TRBJ2-5 and V is TRBV2, with TRBD2 matching over 8 bases. The J segment lost 4 bases and the V segment lost 6 bases, leaving 13 bases of the junction unmatched. The CDR3 sequence is 16 residues long. Germline values: CDR1 SNHLY, CDR2 FYNNEI. The CDR3 sequence: CASSVAGGGGRETQYF. CDR3 nucleotides: TGTGCCAGCAGCGTCGCCGGGGGGGGCGGGCGAGAGACCCAGTACTTC.

The chain uses TRBV7-8 and TRBJ2-1; possible D gene TRBD1, 6 bases. The CDR3 contains 15 residues. Trimming took 2 bases from V and 2 from J, leaving 10 bases between them. Germline V gene sequence: CDR1 SGHVS, CDR2 FQNEAQ. CDR3 in DNA: TGTGCCAGCAGCTTAAGCCAGGGGCCCTACAATGAGCAGTTCTTC. This encodes CASSLSQGPYNEQFF.

The chain has TRBV5-6 and TRBJ2-3; D is tentatively TRBD1 or TRBD2 (5 bases each). Germline values: CDR1 SGHDT, CDR2 YYEEEE. CDR3 length: 14 amino acids. Trimming cost V 3 bases and J 2 bases, with 10 bases left between them. This chain's CDR3 is CASSWGPNTDTQYF. The CDR3, as DNA: TGTGCCAGCAGCTGGGGACCGAACACAGATACGCAGTATTTT. Full variable domain (outside the CDR3, taken from reference TRBV5-6 and TRBJ2-3): DAGVTQSPTHLIKTRGQQVTLRCSPKSGHDTVSWYQQALGQGPQFIFQYYEEEERQRGNFPDRFSGHQFPNYSSELNVNALLLGDSALYLCASSWGPNTDTQYFGPGTRLTVL.

This clone was seen more than once but under ten times. The rearrangement links TRBV27 to TRBJ1-1; D remains unclear. In germline, CDR1 is MNHEY, CDR2 SMNVEV (reference sequence). This CDR3 is built from 13 residues. V lost 5 bases and J lost 6, with 13 bases in between. CDR3 nucleotides: TGTGCCAGCAGTATTACGGTTGGGGCTGAAGCTTTCTTT. It yields the protein CASSITVGAEAFF.

The rearrangement links TRBV25-1 to TRBJ1-3; a possible D gene is TRBD1 (5 bases). This CDR3 has 13 amino acids. Per the germline V gene, CDR1 is MGHDK and CDR2 is SYGVNS. V was shortened by 10 bases and J by 2 bases, with 12 bases between the two germline ends. The CDR3 loop is CATSGGPGNTIYF. The CDR3 DNA sequence: TGTGCCACTTCCGGGGGACCTGGAAACACCATATATTTT.

This chain joins TRBV30 and TRBJ2-7; TRBD1 matches 7 bases. V shed 4 bases, J shed 0 bases, and the junction held 3 bases outside the gene matches. The CDR3 spans 13 residues. CDR1 and CDR2 (germline): GTSNPN, SVGIG (reference sequence). The CDR3, as DNA: TGTGCCTGGAAAGGGACAGTCTCCTACGAGCAGTACTTC. This gives the protein CAWKGTVSYEQYF.

The rearrangement links TRBV4-3 to TRBJ2-5; D is unresolved. Germline lookup yields CDR1 LGHNA and CDR2 YSLEER. V lost 1 base to trimming and J lost 2 bases, with 11 bases between them. The CDR3 sequence is 15 residues long. The DNA of the CDR3 is TGCGCCAGCAGCCAAGGCACCTCCACTCAAGAGACCCAGTACTTC. Amino acids: CASSQGTSTQETQYF.